This record covers a single TCR beta chain. This sample was included in a study of T-cell memory formation after mild COVID-19. V gave up 0 bases and J gave up 7 bases, with 8 bases separating them. The germline V gene has CDR1 SGHRS and CDR2 YFSETQ. The length of the CDR3 is 13 residues. MiXCR, run by TCRdb on the 5' RACE reads, gives a single entry per CDR3 protein. The data hold some 210,000 distinct CDR3 sequences, with approximately 10% observed a single time. This chain connects TRBV5-1 to TRBJ2-1, with no clear D. This TCR came from a man aged 18 to 30 who had mild COVID-19 (a few samples of this study predate the infection). Cell type and time point are not known. Material for sequencing was PBMCs or a T cell subset sorted from them (not recorded which). The CDR3 is CASSLAWWNEQFF. The CDR3 nucleotides are TGCGCCAGCAGCTTGGCCTGGTGGAATGAGCAGTTCTTC.